This is a list of T cell receptor beta chains from one sample in a study of naive and memory T cell subsets. TCRdb ran MiXCR on the UMI-ligation and nested PCR reads and lists one entry per CDR3 protein. The sample shows about 23,000 distinct CDR3 sequences, 7% to 10% of them seen only once. The sample was central memory CD8+ T cells from blood. These receptors were obtained from a human donor in good health. Both conserved end residues are part of each CDR3. The D gene is left open where the match is weak. A clone size is listed for some rows: how often the clone was seen (once, few, many), or a class if it is expanded.

V gene	J gene	D gene	clone size	CDR3 protein	CDR3 DNA
TRBV12-3/TRBV12-4	TRBJ2-1	TRBD2	few	CASSQGLADNEQFF	TGTGCCAGCAGTCAGGGACTAGCGGATAATGAGCAGTTCTTC
TRBV27	TRBJ2-1	NA	few	CASRTGLINEQFF	TGTGCCAGCAGAACAGGGTTGATCAATGAGCAGTTCTTC
TRBV7-9	TRBJ2-7	NA	many	CASSLDSHEQYF	TGTGCCAGCAGCTTAGATAGCCACGAGCAGTACTTC
TRBV3-1	TRBJ2-3	TRBD1	few	CATSGQGVTDTQYF	TGTGCCACTTCTGGACAGGGAGTTACAGATACGCAGTATTTT
TRBV9	TRBJ2-3	TRBD1	few	CASSVGQGVDTQYF	TGTGCCAGCAGCGTTGGACAGGGGGTAGATACGCAGTATTTT
TRBV28	TRBJ2-6	NA	many	CASSPGPSSGANVLTF	TGTGCCAGCAGTCCGGGGCCCAGCTCTGGGGCCAACGTCCTGACTTTC
TRBV28	TRBJ1-1	NA	few	CASSSRRQFKGEAFF	TGTGCCAGCAGTTCCCGTCGACAGTTTAAAGGGGAAGCTTTCTTT
TRBV29-1	TRBJ1-1	NA	many	CSVLEAYLNTEAFF	TGCAGCGTTCTCGAGGCATATCTGAACACTGAAGCTTTCTTT
TRBV6-1	TRBJ2-6	NA	few	CASSEGGSGANVLTF	TGTGCCAGCAGTGAAGGGGGTTCTGGGGCCAACGTCCTGACTTTC
TRBV30	TRBJ2-1	TRBD1	medium-sized	CAWSSGQGVDEQFF	TGTGCCTGGAGTTCGGGACAGGGGGTCGATGAGCAGTTCTTC
TRBV4-3	TRBJ2-3	NA	many	CASSQGTEHSTDTQYF	TGCGCCAGCAGCCAAGGAACAGAACATAGCACAGATACGCAGTATTTT
TRBV19	TRBJ2-1	NA	many	CASSIHSLYNEQFF	TGTGCCAGTAGTATCCACAGCCTGTACAATGAGCAGTTCTTC
TRBV29-1	TRBJ2-1	TRBD1	NA	CSVEKEAGGEQFF	TGCAGCGTTGAGAAGGAGGCAGGGGGTGAGCAGTTCTTC
TRBV27	TRBJ2-1	NA	few	CASSFRARDEQFF	TGTGCCAGCAGTTTTAGGGCTCGGGATGAGCAGTTCTTC
TRBV9	TRBJ2-7	NA	many	CASSVGEGLGSSEQYF	TGTGCCAGCAGCGTAGGGGAAGGGCTGGGGTCATCCGAGCAGTACTTC